The clone carrying this T cell receptor beta chain was observed a few times. No antigen is known for it. The data were obtained in a study of regulatory T cells in long-lasting Graves disease. Across the study: In persistent Graves' disease, antithyroid drugs had been taken for over 5 years and TSH receptor antibodies stayed positive. Findings and limits, study-wide: Persistent Graves' patients had lower TCR diversity than newly diagnosed ones. Blood alone, not thyroid tissue, was studied.

Libraries of TCR beta came from iRepertoire HTBI primers plus Arm-PCR of CDR3 regions. Under the authors' procedure: Samples collectively showed 62 TRBV and some 14 TRBJ segments. Using its own MiXCR run on the multiplex PCR reads, TCRdb lists one record per CDR3 protein. What appears here as the V and J calls and clone size reflects TCRdb's work, not the paper's. The data contain 350,000 to 450,000 distinct CDR3 sequences, about a fifth of them seen just once; the ten biggest clones take up about 20%. CDR1 is ENHRY, CDR2 SYGVKD, per germline. The CDR3 consists of 15 residues. Trimming pared 0 bases from V and 6 bases from J, leaving 14 bases between. The time point: persistent/refractory GD, antithyroid drugs over 5 years with positive TRAb. RNA from PBMCs was the source of the TCR library.

The clonotype originates from a female donor with Graves disease. This rearrangement joins TRBV10-3 to TRBJ1-1, with D possibly being TRBD1 (5 bases). The source was peripheral blood mononuclear cells (PBMCs), collected when the disease was refractory, from a patient treated with antithyroid drugs. CDR3 region: CAISESVQGVAEAFF. CDR3 coding DNA: TGTGCCATCAGTGAGTCCGTCCAGGGTGTCGCTGAAGCTTTCTTT.